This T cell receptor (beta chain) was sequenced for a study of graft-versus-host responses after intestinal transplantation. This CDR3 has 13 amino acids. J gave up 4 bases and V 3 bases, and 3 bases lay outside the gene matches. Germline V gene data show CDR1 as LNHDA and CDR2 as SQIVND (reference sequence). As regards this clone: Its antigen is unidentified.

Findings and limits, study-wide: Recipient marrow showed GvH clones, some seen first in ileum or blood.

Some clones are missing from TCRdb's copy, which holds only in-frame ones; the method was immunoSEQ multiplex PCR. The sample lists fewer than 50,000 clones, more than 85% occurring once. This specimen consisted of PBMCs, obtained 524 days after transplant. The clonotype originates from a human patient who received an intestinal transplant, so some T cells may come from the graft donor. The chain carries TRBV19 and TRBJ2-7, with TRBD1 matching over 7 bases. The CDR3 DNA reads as TGTGCCAGTAGTATGGGACAGCCTTACGAGCAGTACTTC. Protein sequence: CASSMGQPYEQYF.